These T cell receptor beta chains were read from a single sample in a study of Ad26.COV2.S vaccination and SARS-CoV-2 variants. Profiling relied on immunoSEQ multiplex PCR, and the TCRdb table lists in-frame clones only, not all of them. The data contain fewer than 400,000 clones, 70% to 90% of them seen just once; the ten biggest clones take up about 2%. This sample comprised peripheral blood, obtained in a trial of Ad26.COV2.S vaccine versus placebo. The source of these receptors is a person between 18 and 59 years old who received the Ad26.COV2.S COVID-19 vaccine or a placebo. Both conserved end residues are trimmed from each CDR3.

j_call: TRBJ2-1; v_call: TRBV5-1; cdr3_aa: ASTGLVGNEQF
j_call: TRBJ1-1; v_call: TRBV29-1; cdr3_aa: SVVGGQLGTEAF
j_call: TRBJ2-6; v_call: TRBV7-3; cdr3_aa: ASSPHNSGANVLT
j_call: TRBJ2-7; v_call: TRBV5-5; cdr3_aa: ASSYPGDGYEQY
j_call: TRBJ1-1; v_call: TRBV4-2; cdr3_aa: ASSQERQRGTEAF
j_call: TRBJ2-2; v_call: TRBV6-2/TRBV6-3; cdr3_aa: ASSHWATNTGELF
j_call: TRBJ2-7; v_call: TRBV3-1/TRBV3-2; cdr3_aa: ASSHLNEQY
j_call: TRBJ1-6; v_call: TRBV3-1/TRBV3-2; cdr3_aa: ASRDTGVDNSPLH
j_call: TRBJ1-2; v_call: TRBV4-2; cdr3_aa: ASSLGQEDRYGYT
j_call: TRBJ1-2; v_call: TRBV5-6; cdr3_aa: ASSGYGPGFNYGYT
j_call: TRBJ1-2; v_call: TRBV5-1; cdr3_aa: ASSQDRGRNYGYT
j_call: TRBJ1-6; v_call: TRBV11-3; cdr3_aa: ASSAGQDNSPLH
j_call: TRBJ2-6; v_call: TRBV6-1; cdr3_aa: ASSELPGANVLT
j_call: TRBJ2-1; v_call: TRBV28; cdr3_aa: ASQGGSINEQF
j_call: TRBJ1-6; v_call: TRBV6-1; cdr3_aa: ASSARASRQDSPLH
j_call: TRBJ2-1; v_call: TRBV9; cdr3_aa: ASSVGPGLAGQNEQF
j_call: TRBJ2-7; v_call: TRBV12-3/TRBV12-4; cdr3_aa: ASRTGTVSVQY